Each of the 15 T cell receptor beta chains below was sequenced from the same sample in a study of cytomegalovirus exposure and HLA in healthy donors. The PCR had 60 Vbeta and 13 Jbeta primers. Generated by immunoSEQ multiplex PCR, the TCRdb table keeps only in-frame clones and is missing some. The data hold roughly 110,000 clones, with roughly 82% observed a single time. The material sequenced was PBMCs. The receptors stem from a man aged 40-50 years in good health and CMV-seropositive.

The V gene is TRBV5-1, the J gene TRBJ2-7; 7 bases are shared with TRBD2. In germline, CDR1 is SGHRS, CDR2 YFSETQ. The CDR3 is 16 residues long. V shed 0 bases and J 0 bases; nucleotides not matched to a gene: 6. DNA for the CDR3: TGCGCCAGCAGCTTGGCCGGCGGGGGTACCTCCTACGAGCAGTACTTC. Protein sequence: CASSLAGGGTSYEQYF.

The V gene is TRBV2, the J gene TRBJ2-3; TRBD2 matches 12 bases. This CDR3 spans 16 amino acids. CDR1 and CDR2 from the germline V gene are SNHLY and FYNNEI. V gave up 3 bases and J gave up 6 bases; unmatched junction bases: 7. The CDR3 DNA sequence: TGTGCCAGCAGTGACGGGACTAGCGGGTCAGGGGATACGCAGTATTTT. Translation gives CASSDGTSGSGDTQYF.

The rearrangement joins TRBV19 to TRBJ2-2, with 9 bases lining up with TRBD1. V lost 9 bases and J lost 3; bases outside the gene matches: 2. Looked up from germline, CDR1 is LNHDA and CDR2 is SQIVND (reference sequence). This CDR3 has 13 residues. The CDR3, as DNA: TGTGCCAGCCGGGACAGGGACACCGGGGAGCTGTTTTTT. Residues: CASRDRDTGELFF.

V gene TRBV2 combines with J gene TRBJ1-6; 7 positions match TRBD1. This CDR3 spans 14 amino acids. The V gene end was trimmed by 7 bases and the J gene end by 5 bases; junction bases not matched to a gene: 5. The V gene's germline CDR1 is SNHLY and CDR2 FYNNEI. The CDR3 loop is CASIRDRDNSPLHF. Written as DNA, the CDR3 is TGTGCCAGCATACGGGACAGAGATAATTCACCCCTCCACTTT.

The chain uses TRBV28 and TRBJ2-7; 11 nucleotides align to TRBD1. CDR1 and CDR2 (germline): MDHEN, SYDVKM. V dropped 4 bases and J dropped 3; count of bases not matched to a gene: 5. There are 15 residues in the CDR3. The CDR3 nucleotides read TGTGCCAGCAGTTGGACAGGGGGCGATATCTACGAGCAGTACTTC. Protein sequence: CASSWTGGDIYEQYF.

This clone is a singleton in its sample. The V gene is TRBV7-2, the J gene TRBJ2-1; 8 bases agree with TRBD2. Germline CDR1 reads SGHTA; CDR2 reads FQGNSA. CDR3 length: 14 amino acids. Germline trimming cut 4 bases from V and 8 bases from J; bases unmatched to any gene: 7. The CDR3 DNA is TGTGCCAGCAGCTCCGGGGGGGGCGCGGATGAGCAGTTCTTC. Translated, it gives CASSSGGGADEQFF.

In DNA form, the CDR3 reads TGTGCCAGCAGCTTAGGAGTAGTCGGCTACACCTTC. It translates to CASSLGVVGYTF. The chain is built from TRBV11-2 and TRBJ1-2; D ambiguous. The CDR3 contains 12 residues. V dropped 1 base and J dropped 8 bases, with 8 bases sitting between them. CDR1 and CDR2 from the germline V gene are SGHAT and FQNNGV.

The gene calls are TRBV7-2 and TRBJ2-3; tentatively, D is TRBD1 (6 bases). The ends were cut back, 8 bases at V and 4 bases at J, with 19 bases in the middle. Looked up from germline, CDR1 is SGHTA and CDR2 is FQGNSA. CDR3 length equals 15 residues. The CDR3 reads CASGRGPGSSDTQYF. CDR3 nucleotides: TGTGCCAGCGGCAGGGGTCCCGGCTCTTCAGATACGCAGTATTTT.

The CDR3 DNA sequence: TGTGCCAGCAGCTTAGGCCCTCTGAGGGCCCCAAACAATGAGCAGTTCTTC. Its protein is CASSLGPLRAPNNEQFF. The chain combines TRBV7-2 with TRBJ2-1; TRBD2 is a possible D gene (5 bases). Trimming removed 1 base from V and 5 bases from J, with 18 bases in between. The CDR3 extends over 17 amino acids. The germline V gene encodes CDR1 SGHTA and CDR2 FQGNSA.

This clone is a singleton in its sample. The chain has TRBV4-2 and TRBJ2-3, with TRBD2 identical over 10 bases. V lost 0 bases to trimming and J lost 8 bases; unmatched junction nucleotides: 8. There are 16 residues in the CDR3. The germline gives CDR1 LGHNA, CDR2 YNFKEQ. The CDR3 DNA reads TGTGCCAGCAGCCAAGATATGACTAGCGGGCGGGTTACGCAGTATTTT. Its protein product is CASSQDMTSGRVTQYF.

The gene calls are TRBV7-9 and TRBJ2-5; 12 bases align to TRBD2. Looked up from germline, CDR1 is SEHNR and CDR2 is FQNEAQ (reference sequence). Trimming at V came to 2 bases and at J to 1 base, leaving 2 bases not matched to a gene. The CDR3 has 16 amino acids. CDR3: CASSLMTSGGQETQYF. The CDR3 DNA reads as TGTGCCAGCAGCTTAATGACTAGCGGGGGCCAAGAGACCCAGTACTTC.

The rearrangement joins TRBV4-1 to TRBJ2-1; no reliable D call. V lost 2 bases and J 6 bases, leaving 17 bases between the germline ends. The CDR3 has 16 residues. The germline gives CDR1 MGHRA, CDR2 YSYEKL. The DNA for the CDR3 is TGCGCCAGCAGCCAACCCGCGACTTTGGAGCCCAATGAGCAGTTCTTC. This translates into CASSQPATLEPNEQFF.

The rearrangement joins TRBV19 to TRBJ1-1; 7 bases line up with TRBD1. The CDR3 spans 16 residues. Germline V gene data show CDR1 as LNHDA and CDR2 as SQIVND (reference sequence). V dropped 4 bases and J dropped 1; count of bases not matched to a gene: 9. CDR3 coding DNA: TGTGCCAGTAGTAGACGACAGGGCGGAGGGAACACTGAAGCTTTCTTT. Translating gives CASSRRQGGGNTEAFF.

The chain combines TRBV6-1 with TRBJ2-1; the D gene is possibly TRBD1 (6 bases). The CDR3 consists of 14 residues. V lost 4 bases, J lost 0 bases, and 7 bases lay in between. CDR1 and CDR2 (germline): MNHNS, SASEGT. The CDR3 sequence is CASSAGDSYNEQFF. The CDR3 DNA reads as TGTGCCAGCAGTGCAGGGGACTCCTACAATGAGCAGTTCTTC.

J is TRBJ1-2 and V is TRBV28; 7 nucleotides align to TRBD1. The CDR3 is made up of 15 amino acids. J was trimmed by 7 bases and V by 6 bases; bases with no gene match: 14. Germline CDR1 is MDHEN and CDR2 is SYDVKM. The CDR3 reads CASSTTTRGPVGYTF. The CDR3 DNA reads TGTGCCAGCAGCACCACAACAAGGGGGCCGGTTGGCTACACCTTC.